Listed below are T cell receptor beta chains from one sample, sequenced in a study of T cell changes during pregnancy in multiple sclerosis. Here immunoSEQ multiplex PCR was the method, and the copy in TCRdb shows in-frame clones only, minus some. The repertoire has about 50,000 clones, around 90% of them found once; the top ten carry about 0.61%. The source material was CD4+ T cells from peripheral blood mononuclear cells, sampled after pregnancy. These receptors were obtained from a female donor in good health, enrolled as a control in a pregnancy study. CDR3s include the opening cysteine and the closing phenylalanine or tryptophan. D genes are given only for firm matches. The size of a clone is reported for some rows only, either as once, few or many, or as a class for expanded clones.

TRBD1	16	TRBJ1-5	TRBV7-9	NA	TGTGCCAGCAGCTTAGGGGGACAGGGAATCAAGCAGCCCCAGCATTTT	CASSLGGQGIKQPQHF
NA	15	TRBJ1-1	TRBV7-8	NA	TGTGCCAGCAGCTTAGGTTTGGGGGGGAACACTGAAGCTTTCTTT	CASSLGLGGNTEAFF
NA	14	TRBJ2-5	TRBV11-2	NA	TGTGCCAGCAGCTTACCCCCCCTCCAAGAGACCCAGTACTTC	CASSLPPLQETQYF
NA	15	TRBJ1-1	TRBV30	NA	TGTGCCTGGAGTGTTACCGGGAGACGTAACACTGAAGCTTTCTTT	CAWSVTGRRNTEAFF
NA	14	TRBJ2-3	TRBV18	NA	TGTGCCAGCTCACACGGGGGAGAGGGAGATACGCAGTATTTT	CASSHGGEGDTQYF
NA	16	TRBJ1-2	TRBV10-3	NA	TGTGCCATCAGTGAGAATCCCGAGATTTTTAACTATGGCTACACCTTC	CAISENPEIFNYGYTF
NA	15	TRBJ2-7	TRBV6-4	NA	TGTGCCAGCAGTTACGGTCTGACACATACCTACGAGCAGTACTTC	CASSYGLTHTYEQYF
NA	17	TRBJ2-6	TRBV7-8	NA	TGTGCCAGCAGCTTCCGGGACACTCGCTCTGGGGCCAACGTCCTGACTTTC	CASSFRDTRSGANVLTF
NA	13	TRBJ2-1	TRBV5-1	NA	TGCGCCAGCAGCTTGAATTCTTTCAATGAGCAGTTCTTC	CASSLNSFNEQFF
TRBD2	14	TRBJ2-5	TRBV5-1	once	TGCGCCAGCAGCTTGGCGGGAGGCCAAGAGACCCAGTACTTC	CASSLAGGQETQYF
TRBD1	15	TRBJ2-5	TRBV7-7	NA	TGTGCTAGCAGCAAAGGACAGGGCAGTTGGGAGACCCAGTACTTC	CASSKGQGSWETQYF
NA	14	TRBJ1-1	TRBV18	NA	TGTGCCAGCTCACCACCGCGGGGGAACACTGAAGCTTTCTTT	CASSPPRGNTEAFF
TRBD2	17	TRBJ2-1	TRBV28	NA	TGTGCCAGCAGTTTCTCACTAGCGGGAGGCCTGAAAAATGAGCAGTTCTTC	CASSFSLAGGLKNEQFF
NA	13	TRBJ2-1	TRBV2	NA	TGTGCCAGCAGTGGGGGCCCTCCGGTCGAGCAGTTCTTC	CASSGGPPVEQFF
NA	14	TRBJ2-3	TRBV6-1	NA	TGTGCCAGCGGGACTGGCGCTAGCACAGATACGCAGTATTTT	CASGTGASTDTQYF
NA	14	TRBJ2-1	TRBV11-2	NA	TGTGCCAGCAGGGAAACGGGATCAAGGAATGAGCAGTTCTTC	CASRETGSRNEQFF
NA	13	TRBJ1-5	TRBV28	NA	TGTGCCAGCAGCACTCGAACAGATCAGCCCCAGCATTTT	CASSTRTDQPQHF
TRBD1	13	TRBJ1-2	TRBV29-1	NA	TGCAGCGTTGACATTGGACAGGGGGAAGGCTACACCTTC	CSVDIGQGEGYTF
NA	12	TRBJ2-1	TRBV7-9	NA	TGTGCCAGCAGCGTAAAAATCAATGAGCAGTTCTTC	CASSVKINEQFF
NA	15	TRBJ2-5	TRBV7-8	few	TGTGCCAGCATAAGGTGGGCGGGGCTCCAAGAGACCCAGTACTTC	CASIRWAGLQETQYF
NA	12	TRBJ2-1	TRBV6-5	once	TGTGCCACCAGGAGCTCCTACAATGAGCAGTTCTTC	CATRSSYNEQFF
TRBD2	14	TRBJ2-3	TRBV15	NA	TGTGCCACCCCCTTCGGGGGGGACACAGATACGCAGTATTTT	CATPFGGDTDTQYF
NA	15	TRBJ1-5	TRBV19	NA	TGTGCCAGTAGTATTGGGCAGTATAGCAATCAGCCCCAGCATTTT	CASSIGQYSNQPQHF
NA	12	TRBJ2-7	TRBV7-2	NA	TGTGCCAGCAGCTATGGACATGCCGAGCAGTACTTC	CASSYGHAEQYF
NA	14	TRBJ2-7	TRBV18	NA	TGTGCCAGCTCATCCCGGACAGATTCCTACGAGCAGTACTTC	CASSSRTDSYEQYF
NA	17	TRBJ2-7	TRBV11-2	NA	TGTGCCAGCAGCCTGCGACATGGGGGCAGGGCTACCTACGAGCAGTACTTC	CASSLRHGGRATYEQYF
NA	19	TRBJ2-3	TRBV5-6	NA	TGTGCCAGCAGCTTGGTTGTGGGGGGTCGGGCCCGCCAGGCAGATACGCAGTATTTT	CASSLVVGGRARQADTQYF
TRBD1	16	TRBJ2-6	TRBV2	NA	TGTGCCTCACAACAAGGGACAGGGGGAAGGGCCAACGTCCTGACTTTC	CASQQGTGGRANVLTF
TRBD1	11	TRBJ1-2	TRBV29-1	NA	TGCAGCGGGGGACAGGGAGATGGCTACACCTTC	CSGGQGDGYTF
NA	15	TRBJ2-7	TRBV6-1	NA	TGTGCCAGCAGTGAAGAAAGGCGGAGCTTGGGCGAGCAGTACTTC	CASSEERRSLGEQYF
NA	18	TRBJ2-2	TRBV4-2	NA	TGTGCCAGCAGCCGAGAGGGGGGTGACATAGAAAACACCGGGGAGCTGTTTTTT	CASSREGGDIENTGELFF
NA	14	TRBJ2-3	TRBV27	NA	TGTGCCTCCCGGGTGGAAGGGGGCACAGATACGCAGTATTTT	CASRVEGGTDTQYF
TRBD2	14	TRBJ2-1	TRBV28	NA	TGTGCCAGCAGTTTAGCGGGAGAGGTCTATGAGCAGTTCTTC	CASSLAGEVYEQFF
TRBD1	14	TRBJ2-7	TRBV27	NA	TGTGCCAGCAGTAGAAACACAGGGGTTTGGGAGCAGTACTTC	CASSRNTGVWEQYF
NA	15	TRBJ1-2	TRBV6-5	NA	TGTGCCAGCAGTTACTCGAGCCAGGGGAGCTATGGCTACACCTTC	CASSYSSQGSYGYTF
NA	15	TRBJ2-1	TRBV19	few	TGTGCCAGTAGATTAGACCGGAGCTCCTACAATGAGCAGTTCTTC	CASRLDRSSYNEQFF
TRBD2	18	TRBJ2-1	TRBV19	NA	TGTGCCAGTAGCTCAAGAGGGGCCCTAGCGGGGGGTTACAATGAGCAGTTCTTC	CASSSRGALAGGYNEQFF
TRBD1	16	TRBJ2-3	TRBV18	NA	TGTGCCAGCTCCCCCCGACAGGGGGAGAGCACAGATACGCAGTATTTT	CASSPRQGESTDTQYF
TRBD2	15	TRBJ2-1	TRBV18	NA	TGTGCCAGCTCACCACCTAGCGGGGGGGCCCATGAGCAGTTCTTC	CASSPPSGGAHEQFF
NA	13	TRBJ2-7	TRBV9	NA	TGTGCCAGCAGCATCCGGACTGAGGACGAGCAGTACTTC	CASSIRTEDEQYF
TRBD2	15	TRBJ2-3	TRBV7-3	NA	TGTGCCAGCAGCAGCGGAGCGGGGGGGCAAGATACGCAGTATTTT	CASSSGAGGQDTQYF
NA	16	TRBJ2-2	TRBV7-9	NA	TGTGCCAGCAGCTTAGCGCGGGTAATTTACACCGGGGAGCTGTTTTTT	CASSLARVIYTGELFF
NA	14	TRBJ1-5	TRBV6-4	NA	TGTGCCAGCAGTGAACAGCCTTTCAATCAGCCCCAGCATTTT	CASSEQPFNQPQHF
NA	11	TRBJ2-3	TRBV27	NA	TGTGCCAGCAGTGCAGCAGATACGCAGTATTTT	CASSAADTQYF